Presented here are 21 T cell receptor beta chains from one specimen sequenced in a study of T cell repertoires and HLA-DP antigens. Their antigens remain unidentified. Libraries were prepared by immunoSEQ multiplex PCR; TCRdb keeps only in-frame clonotypes and omits some of them. Here the sample spans approximately 73,000 clones, about four fifths being singletons. Sequences were obtained from CD4+ T cells from PBMCs. These receptors originate from a man aged 55 to 69 in good health and CMV-seronegative.

This chain connects TRBV6-5 to TRBJ1-2; D ambiguous. The germline V and J ends were trimmed by 2 bases and 4 bases, with 11 bases remaining between them. The germline V gene has CDR1 MNHEY and CDR2 SVGAGI. The CDR3 consists of 14 residues. The CDR3 DNA is TGTGCCAGCAGTTACCGGAGCATTGGCTATGGCTACACCTTC. Its translation is CASSYRSIGYGYTF.

The chain carries TRBV29-1 and TRBJ1-6; possibly TRBD1 for D (5 bases). V lost 4 bases and J 8 bases, leaving 12 bases between the germline ends. Germline CDR1 and CDR2: SQVTM and ANQGSEA. This CDR3 region has 13 residues. The CDR3 nucleotides read TGCAGCGTTGGGTCGGGGGTCGATTCACCCCTCCACTTT. Protein sequence: CSVGSGVDSPLHF.

The gene calls are TRBV19 and TRBJ1-2; D is undetermined. Germline V lookup: CDR1 LNHDA, CDR2 SQIVND (reference sequence). V gave up 7 bases and J gave up 7 bases, with 13 bases separating them. There are 12 residues in the CDR3. CDR3 protein: CASNFRIGGYTF. CDR3 sequence (DNA): TGTGCCAGTAATTTCCGGATCGGTGGCTACACCTTC.

This chain joins TRBV6-1 and TRBJ2-7; D possibly matches TRBD1 or TRBD2 (5 bases each). The CDR3 spans 14 residues. Germline values: CDR1 MNHNS, CDR2 SASEGT. V was cut by 6 bases and J by 3 bases, with 15 bases left in between. CDR3: CASREPGRLYEQYF. In DNA form, the CDR3 reads TGTGCCAGCAGGGAACCGGGACGGCTCTACGAGCAGTACTTC.

This rearrangement joins TRBV5-4 to TRBJ1-3; D gene unclear. Germline V gene data show CDR1 as SGHNT and CDR2 as YYREEE (reference sequence). The CDR3 is 12 residues long. Trimming left V 7 bases short and J 9 bases short, with 14 bases between. This CDR3 reads CASWHTDGTIYF. CDR3 DNA: TGTGCCAGCTGGCACACCGACGGCACCATATATTTT.

The J gene is TRBJ2-2, the V gene TRBV7-8, with TRBD1 matching over 10 bases. The CDR3 sequence is 16 residues long. V trimming: 5 bases; J trimming: 5 bases; junction bases outside the gene matches: 8. Germline CDR1 and CDR2: SGHVS and FQNEAQ. The CDR3 loop reads CASSPGTGVGTGELFF. The DNA of the CDR3 is TGTGCCAGCAGCCCGGGGACAGGGGTTGGGACCGGGGAGCTGTTTTTT.

The rearrangement joins TRBV11-2 to TRBJ1-1, with 11 bases aligning to TRBD1. CDR3 size: 17 residues. Germline CDR1 and CDR2: SGHAT and FQNNGV. Losses at the gene ends were 4 bases for V and 1 base for J; bases not matched to a gene: 8. The CDR3 nucleotides are TGTGCCAGCAGCTACCGGACAGGGGGCGATCGGAACACTGAAGCTTTCTTT. This translates into CASSYRTGGDRNTEAFF.

This clone came up a few times. The chain uses TRBV29-1 and TRBJ2-1; the D gene is possibly TRBD1 (6 bases). V lost 7 bases and J lost 16, with 17 bases in between. This CDR3 contains 10 residues. CDR1 SQVTM and CDR2 ANQGSEA come from the germline V gene. The CDR3 spells CSASDRMHFF. The CDR3 region has the DNA TGCAGCGCCTCAGACAGGATGCACTTCTTC.

In this sample, this clone turned up once. The chain is built from TRBV2 and TRBJ1-6; 8 bases are a match to TRBD1. CDR1 is SNHLY, CDR2 FYNNEI, per germline. The CDR3 is made up of 10 amino acids. V lost 10 bases, J lost 13 bases, and 3 bases stayed unmatched. Written as DNA, the CDR3 is TGTGCCACCGGGACAGGCCCCCTCCACTTT. Residues: CATGTGPLHF.

A remark on this clone: Germline is not matched at one junction end, which may reflect a read error. V is TRBV7-2 and J is TRBJ1-3, with 10 bases matching TRBD1. Germline CDR1 is SGHTA and CDR2 is FQGNSA. CDR3 size: 18 residues. DNA for the CDR3: TGTGCCAGCAGTTTAGCCCCTCGACAGGGGGCGGGTGGAAACACCATATATTTT. This gives the protein CASSLAPRQGAGGNTIYF.

The chain joins TRBV7-2 to TRBJ1-3; a possible D gene is TRBD1 (6 bases). The CDR3 extends over 15 amino acids. The V end lost 5 bases, the J end lost 4 bases, and 15 bases lay between the germline ends. The germline V gene encodes CDR1 SGHTA and CDR2 FQGNSA. CDR3 sequence: CASSVDTGTGNTIYF. The CDR3 DNA is TGTGCCAGCAGCGTAGACACAGGGACAGGAAACACCATATATTTT.

The chain employs TRBV7-2 and TRBJ2-5; 9 nucleotides match TRBD2. Trimming removed 0 bases from V and 7 bases from J; junction bases left unmatched: 15. The germline V gene encodes CDR1 SGHTA and CDR2 FQGNSA. The CDR3 runs to 18 residues. CDR3 bases: TGTGCCAGCAGCTTAGCTCTAGCGGGAAGCTCCGGGGTTGGGACCCAGTACTTC. Encoded protein: CASSLALAGSSGVGTQYF.

The gene calls are TRBV19 and TRBJ2-5; TRBD1 agrees at 10 bases. Germline V gene lookup returns CDR1 LNHDA and CDR2 SQIVND (reference sequence). Trimming at V came to 6 bases and at J to 2 bases, leaving 12 bases not matched to a gene. The CDR3 contains 17 residues. Written as DNA, the CDR3 is TGTGCCAGTAGCAGACGGACAGGGGGAAGATGGCAAGAGACCCAGTACTTC. Translated: CASSRRTGGRWQETQYF.

This clone was seen a single time. The chain is built from TRBV5-6 and TRBJ1-4, with 9 bases fitting TRBD1. There are 16 residues in the CDR3. V lost 5 bases, J lost 4 bases, and 9 bases stayed unmatched. Per the germline V gene, CDR1 is SGHDT and CDR2 is YYEEEE. CDR3 loop: CASRDRGGSGNEKLFF. The CDR3 DNA is TGTGCCAGCAGGGACAGGGGCGGCTCAGGTAATGAAAAACTGTTTTTT.

The chain uses TRBV7-8 and TRBJ2-1; TRBD1 agrees at 9 bases. The CDR3 has 15 residues. Germline V gene data show CDR1 as SGHVS and CDR2 as FQNEAQ. V lost 3 bases, J lost 7 bases, and 7 bases stayed unmatched. The CDR3 nucleotides read TGTGCCAGCAGCTTCGGACAGGGGTTGGGGAATGAGCAGTTCTTC. Its translation is CASSFGQGLGNEQFF.

The gene calls are TRBV11-2 and TRBJ1-2; D is unresolved. Germline V gives CDR1 SGHAT, CDR2 FQNNGV. There are 13 residues in the CDR3. V was cut by 5 bases and J by 6 bases, with 13 bases left in between. Written as DNA, the CDR3 is TGTGCCAGCAGCCGGGCCCCTGGGGATGGCTACACCTTC. This sequence encodes CASSRAPGDGYTF.

The chain carries TRBV19 and TRBJ2-5, with D perhaps matching TRBD1 (6 bases). Trimming shortened V by 5 bases and J by 2 bases, and 9 bases separated the two germline ends. CDR3 length: 13 residues. Germline lookup yields CDR1 LNHDA and CDR2 SQIVND (reference sequence). CDR3 sequence reads: CASSPGQQETQYF. The CDR3 nucleotides read TGTGCCAGTAGTCCCGGACAGCAAGAGACCCAGTACTTC.

This clone appeared a few times. The CDR3 nucleotides read TGTGCCAGCAGGCAGGAGGTCGATGGAAACACCATATATTTT. Protein: CASRQEVDGNTIYF. V usage is TRBV2 and J usage is TRBJ1-3; no clear D. Trimming took off 6 bases at V and 3 bases at J, with 12 bases between the two ends. CDR1 and CDR2 from the germline V gene are SNHLY and FYNNEI. The CDR3 runs to 14 residues.

The CDR3 sequence: CASRVGGPSYNEQFF. The CDR3 DNA reads TGTGCCAGTAGGGTGGGAGGGCCCTCGTACAATGAGCAGTTCTTC. The J gene is TRBJ2-1, the V gene TRBV19; TRBD2 matches at 7 bases. Trimming cost V 6 bases and J 4 bases; bases outside gene matches: 9. This CDR3 is 15 amino acids long. The germline V gene has CDR1 LNHDA and CDR2 SQIVND (reference sequence).

V is TRBV7-2 and J is TRBJ2-3, with D perhaps TRBD2 (6 bases). The V gene lost 5 bases and the J gene lost 0 bases, with 18 bases spanning the gap. The CDR3 sequence is 17 residues long. Germline CDR1 is SGHTA and CDR2 is FQGNSA. The CDR3 DNA reads TGTGCCAGCAGCGGCTCCGGGACTGGCACTAGCACAGATACGCAGTATTTT. Protein: CASSGSGTGTSTDTQYF.

This sequence joins TRBV4-1 and TRBJ1-2; D is ambiguous. The length of the CDR3 is 15 residues. Germline V lookup: CDR1 MGHRA, CDR2 YSYEKL. The V end lost 0 bases, the J end lost 2 bases, and 10 bases lay between the germline ends. The CDR3 reads CASSQEAELNYGYTF. As DNA, the CDR3 is TGCGCCAGCAGCCAAGAAGCTGAACTCAACTATGGCTACACCTTC.